This section outlines one T cell receptor (beta chain) sequence together with its context. This sample stems from a study of early T cells in non-severe SARS-CoV-2 infection. Unique molecular identifier tags were affixed to discrete cDNA molecules. TCRdb recomputed calls from the 5' RACE reads with MiXCR, one row per CDR3 protein. The table lists tens of thousands of distinct CDR3 sequences, under 15% of them singletons. Germline-derived CDR1 and CDR2 are MDHEN and SYDVKM. This CDR3 is built from 14 residues. V was clipped by 7 bases and J by 5 bases, with 14 bases between them. The receptor's source is an adult who was a healthcare worker with PCR-confirmed SARS-CoV-2 infection or an uninfected control (not recorded which). This chain links TRBV28 with TRBJ2-2; D not certain. This sample comprised whole blood, obtained at baseline. CDR3 residues: CASTPAPGTGELFF. The CDR3 DNA reads TGTGCCAGCACCCCCGCGCCAGGTACCGGGGAGCTGTTTTTT.